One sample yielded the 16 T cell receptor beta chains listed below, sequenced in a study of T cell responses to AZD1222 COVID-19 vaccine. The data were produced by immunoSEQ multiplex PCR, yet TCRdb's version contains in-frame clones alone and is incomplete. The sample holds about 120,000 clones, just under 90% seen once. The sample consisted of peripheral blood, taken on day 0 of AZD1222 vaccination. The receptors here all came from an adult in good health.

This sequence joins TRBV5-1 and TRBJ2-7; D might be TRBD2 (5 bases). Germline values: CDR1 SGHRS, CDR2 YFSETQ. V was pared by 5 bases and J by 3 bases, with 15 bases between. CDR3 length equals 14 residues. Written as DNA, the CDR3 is TGCGCCAGCAGAAGTGATGTGGGGAGCTACGAGCAGTACTTC. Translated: CASRSDVGSYEQYF.

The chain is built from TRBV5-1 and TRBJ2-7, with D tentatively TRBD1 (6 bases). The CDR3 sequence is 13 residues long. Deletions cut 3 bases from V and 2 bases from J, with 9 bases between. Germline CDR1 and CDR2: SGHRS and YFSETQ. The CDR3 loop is CASSSGTPYEQYF. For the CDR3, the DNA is TGCGCCAGCAGCTCTGGGACACCCTACGAGCAGTACTTC.

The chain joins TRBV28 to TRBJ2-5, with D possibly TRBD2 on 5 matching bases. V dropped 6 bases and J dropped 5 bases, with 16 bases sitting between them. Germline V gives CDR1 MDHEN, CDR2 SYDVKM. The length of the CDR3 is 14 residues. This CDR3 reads CASSHGPSGETQYF. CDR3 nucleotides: TGTGCCAGCAGCCATGGTCCTTCGGGGGAGACCCAGTACTTC.

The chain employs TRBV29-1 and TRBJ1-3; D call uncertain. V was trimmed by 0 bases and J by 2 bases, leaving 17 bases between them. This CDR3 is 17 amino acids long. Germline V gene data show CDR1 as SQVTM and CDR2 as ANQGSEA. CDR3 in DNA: TGCAGCGTTGAAGATCCGGGCCGGAGCATACCTGGAAACACCATATATTTT. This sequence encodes CSVEDPGRSIPGNTIYF.

For the CDR3, the DNA is TGTGCCAGCAGGGCGGACAGGGGACGGGGTCAGCCCCAGCATTTT. Its protein is CASRADRGRGQPQHF. The chain couples TRBV6-5 to TRBJ1-5; 9 nucleotides agree with TRBD1. Unmatched junction bases numbered 9, after V lost 6 bases and J lost 6 bases. The CDR3 length is 15 residues. Germline assignment: CDR1 MNHEY and CDR2 SVGAGI.

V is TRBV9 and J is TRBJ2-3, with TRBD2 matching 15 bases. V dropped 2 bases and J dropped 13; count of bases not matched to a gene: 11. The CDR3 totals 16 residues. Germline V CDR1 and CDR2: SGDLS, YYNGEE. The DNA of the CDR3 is TGTGCCAGCAGCGTGGGACTAGCGGGGGGCGTCCCTCCGGAGTATTTT. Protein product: CASSVGLAGGVPPEYF.

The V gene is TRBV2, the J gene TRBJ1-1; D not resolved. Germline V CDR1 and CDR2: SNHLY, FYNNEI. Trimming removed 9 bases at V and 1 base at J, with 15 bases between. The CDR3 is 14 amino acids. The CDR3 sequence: CARTGEVSNTEAFF. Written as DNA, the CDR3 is TGTGCCAGAACCGGAGAGGTTTCGAACACTGAAGCTTTCTTT.

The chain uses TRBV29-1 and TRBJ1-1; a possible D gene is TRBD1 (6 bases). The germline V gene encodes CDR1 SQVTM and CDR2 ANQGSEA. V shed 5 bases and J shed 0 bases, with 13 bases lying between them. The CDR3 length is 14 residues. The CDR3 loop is CSVCQGFMNTEAFF. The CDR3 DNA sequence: TGCAGCGTTTGTCAGGGGTTTATGAACACTGAAGCTTTCTTT.

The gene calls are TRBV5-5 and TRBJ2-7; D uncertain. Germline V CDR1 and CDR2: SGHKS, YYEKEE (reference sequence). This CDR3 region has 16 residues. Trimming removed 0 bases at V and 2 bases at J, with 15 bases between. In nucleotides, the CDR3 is TGTGCCAGCAGCTTGGGGCAGATTTCACCCACCTACGAGCAGTACTTC. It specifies CASSLGQISPTYEQYF.

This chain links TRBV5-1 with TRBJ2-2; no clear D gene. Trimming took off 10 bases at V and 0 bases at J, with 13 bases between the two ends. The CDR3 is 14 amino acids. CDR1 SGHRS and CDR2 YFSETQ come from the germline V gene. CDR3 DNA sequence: TGCGCCTCGGCCCCCGGATCGAACACCGGGGAGCTGTTTTTT. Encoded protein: CASAPGSNTGELFF.

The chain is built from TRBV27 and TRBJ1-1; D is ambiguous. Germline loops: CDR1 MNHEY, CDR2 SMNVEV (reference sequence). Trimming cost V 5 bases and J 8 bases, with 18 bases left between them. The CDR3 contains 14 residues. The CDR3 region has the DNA TGTGCCAGCAGTGAGACGGAGGGAACTCCCGAAGCTTTCTTT. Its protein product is CASSETEGTPEAFF.

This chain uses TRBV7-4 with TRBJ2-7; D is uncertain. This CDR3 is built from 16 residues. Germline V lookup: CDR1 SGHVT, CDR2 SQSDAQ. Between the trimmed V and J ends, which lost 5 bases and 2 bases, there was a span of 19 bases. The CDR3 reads CASSPPHWGPTYEQYF. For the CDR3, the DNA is TGTGCCAGCAGCCCCCCCCATTGGGGTCCGACCTACGAGCAGTACTTC.

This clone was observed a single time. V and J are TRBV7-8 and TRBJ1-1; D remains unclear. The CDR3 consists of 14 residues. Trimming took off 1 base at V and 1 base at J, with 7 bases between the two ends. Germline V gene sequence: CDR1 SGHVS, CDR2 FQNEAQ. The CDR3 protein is CASSLVRWNTEAFF. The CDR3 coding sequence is TGTGCCAGCAGCTTAGTGCGATGGAACACTGAAGCTTTCTTT.

CDR3 in DNA: TGCGCCAGCAGCCTCACAGGGGACTCCGGGGGCTACACCTTC. The encoded protein is CASSLTGDSGGYTF. The rearrangement links TRBV5-1 to TRBJ1-2; 7 positions agree with TRBD1. This CDR3 region has 14 residues. Germline assignment: CDR1 SGHRS and CDR2 YFSETQ. The V gene end was trimmed by 4 bases and the J gene end by 8 bases; junction bases not matched to a gene: 11.

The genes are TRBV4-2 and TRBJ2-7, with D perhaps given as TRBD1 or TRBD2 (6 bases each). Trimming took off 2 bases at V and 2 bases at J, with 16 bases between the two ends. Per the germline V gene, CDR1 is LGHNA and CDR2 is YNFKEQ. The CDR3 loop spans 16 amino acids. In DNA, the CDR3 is TGTGCCAGCAGCCAACTTTCCCTCGGGGGCCCCTACGAGCAGTACTTC. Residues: CASSQLSLGGPYEQYF.

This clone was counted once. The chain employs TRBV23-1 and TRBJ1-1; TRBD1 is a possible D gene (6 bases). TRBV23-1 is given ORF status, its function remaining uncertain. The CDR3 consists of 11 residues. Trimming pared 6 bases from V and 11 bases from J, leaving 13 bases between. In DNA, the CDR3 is TGCGCCAGCAGCCCAGGGGCTTGGGCTTTCTTT. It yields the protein CASSPGAWAFF.